Each of the 29 T cell receptor beta chains below was sequenced from the same sample in a study of early T cells in non-severe SARS-CoV-2 infection. In TCRdb, the 5' RACE reads were re-called with MiXCR into one record per CDR3 protein. The sample holds about 46,000 distinct CDR3 sequences; roughly 5.7% are singletons and the top ten take approximately 5.4%. The sequences come from whole blood, collected at baseline. The receptors here all came from an adult who was a healthcare worker with PCR-confirmed SARS-CoV-2 infection or an uninfected control (not recorded which).

This clonotype has a count of ten or more. J is TRBJ2-1 and V is TRBV3-2; the table's D gene call, TRBD2, was not cross checked with the DNA. TRBV3-2 is reported as a pseudogene. This CDR3 spans 17 amino acids. The CDR3 nucleotides read TGTGCCAGCAGCCCCTCCGGGCTAGCGGGAGATAGTAATGAGCAGTTCTTC. It translates to CASSPSGLAGDSNEQFF.

At least ten counts were recorded for this clonotype. The DNA of the CDR3 is TGTGCTACCACGTCCTACAGCAACACTGAAGCTTTCTTT. Translation gives CATTSYSNTEAFF. The chain is built from TRBV7-9 and TRBJ1-1; unclear D gene. This CDR3 region has 13 residues. The germline V gene has CDR1 SEHNR and CDR2 FQNEAQ (reference sequence).

This clonotype has only a few counts. The chain is built from TRBV6-5 and TRBJ2-5; D uncertain. The germline V gene encodes CDR1 MNHEY and CDR2 SVGAGI. The CDR3 spans 13 residues. V was clipped by 5 bases and J by 9 bases, with 16 bases between them. The CDR3 is CASSPARTSSQYF. CDR3 bases: TGTGCCAGCAGTCCCGCTCGGACGAGCTCCCAGTACTTC.

This clonotype was counted ten times or more. The chain uses TRBV5-4 and TRBJ2-7, with a weak D call TRBD2 (6 bases). The V gene's germline CDR1 is SGHNT and CDR2 YYREEE (reference sequence). The CDR3 is made up of 15 amino acids. V lost 3 bases and J lost 0, with 13 bases in between. CDR3 sequence: CASSSGAGSSYEQYF. CDR3 coding DNA: TGTGCCAGCAGCTCCGGCGCGGGGAGCTCCTACGAGCAGTACTTC.

This clonotype was seen many times. The chain combines TRBV12-3 or TRBV12-4 with TRBJ2-1; weak D call: TRBD2 (6 bases). The V end was cut by 6 bases, the J end by 9 bases, with 21 bases between. The CDR3 covers 15 residues. In DNA, the CDR3 is TGTGCCAGCAGCTTCAAGACACCTCTAGCGCTTGAGCAGTTCTTC. It encodes CASSFKTPLALEQFF.

This clonotype has ten or more counts. The genes are TRBV5-1 and TRBJ2-5, with TRBD1 identical over 8 bases. The germline V gene has CDR1 SGHRS and CDR2 YFSETQ. Germline trimming cut 0 bases from V and 4 bases from J; bases unmatched to any gene: 2. The CDR3 has 14 residues. CDR3 nucleotides: TGCGCCAGCAGCTTGGTACAGGGGGGAGAGACCCAGTACTTC. Translating gives CASSLVQGGETQYF.

In its sample, this clonotype was seen many times. V usage is TRBV3-1 and J usage is TRBJ2-1; D gene uncertain. V lost 4 bases, J lost 0 bases, and 7 bases lay in between. From germline, CDR1 is LGHDT and CDR2 YNNKEL (reference sequence). The CDR3 covers 14 residues. As DNA, the CDR3 is TGTGCCAGCAGCCCATTTCACTCCTACAATGAGCAGTTCTTC. Translation gives CASSPFHSYNEQFF.

This clonotype was observed at least ten times. The CDR3 spells CAISGTSANTDTQYF. The CDR3 DNA is TGTGCCATCAGTGGGACTAGCGCGAACACAGATACGCAGTATTTT. The chain employs TRBV10-3 and TRBJ2-3; TRBD2 matches at 9 bases. Germline loops: CDR1 ENHRY, CDR2 SYGVKD. CDR3 length: 15 amino acids. V shed 4 bases and J 2 bases; nucleotides not matched to a gene: 4.

This clonotype was observed at least ten times. The chain uses TRBV24-1 and TRBJ1-2; no firm D call. The CDR3 contains 13 residues. CDR1 and CDR2 (germline): KGHDR, SFDVKD. Trimming pared 0 bases from V and 4 bases from J, leaving 5 bases between. The CDR3, as DNA: TGTGCCACCAGTGATTTGAAGTTCTATGGCTACACCTTC. Encoded protein: CATSDLKFYGYTF.

At least ten counts were recorded for this clonotype. This rearrangement joins TRBV5-1 to TRBJ2-6; no firm D call. Germline CDR1 SGHRS, CDR2 YFSETQ. V was clipped by 3 bases and J by 2 bases, with 9 bases between them. The CDR3 spans 15 residues. The CDR3 sequence is CASSYDGPGANVLTF. CDR3 bases: TGCGCCAGCAGCTACGACGGACCTGGGGCCAACGTCCTGACTTTC.

This rearrangement joins TRBV27 to TRBJ2-5; D uncertain. The CDR3 spans 15 residues. With 0 bases removed from V and 2 bases from J, the gap between germline ends came to 10 bases. Germline loops: CDR1 MNHEY, CDR2 SMNVEV (reference sequence). The CDR3 here is CASSLSLVGQETQYF. The CDR3 DNA sequence: TGTGCCAGCAGTTTATCGCTTGTAGGGCAAGAGACCCAGTACTTC.

In nucleotides, the CDR3 is TGTGCCAGCAGTGTGGGACAGGGCCTCAACGAGCAGTACTTC. Protein: CASSVGQGLNEQYF. V and J are TRBV6-1 and TRBJ2-7; TRBD1 matches at 9 bases. The CDR3 contains 14 residues. The V gene end was trimmed by 4 bases and the J gene end by 5 bases; junction bases not matched to a gene: 6. The germline gives CDR1 MNHNS, CDR2 SASEGT.

This clonotype was seen repeatedly, ten times or more. The genes are TRBV2 and TRBJ1-5, with D tentatively TRBD1 (5 bases). V lost 5 bases and J 0 bases, leaving 17 bases between the germline ends. This CDR3 has 17 amino acids. Germline CDR1 reads SNHLY; CDR2 reads FYNNEI. The CDR3 DNA reads TGTGCCAGCAGTCACCTCCATACCGGGGGTAGCAATCAGCCCCAGCATTTT. It encodes CASSHLHTGGSNQPQHF. Variable domain in full (rest from reference TRBV2 and TRBJ1-5): EPEVTQTPSHQVTQMGQEVILRCVPISNHLYFYWYRQILGQKVEFLVSFYNNEISEKSEIFDDQFSVERPDGSNFTLKIRSTKLEDSAMYFCASSHLHTGGSNQPQHFGDGTRLSIL.

In the case of this clonotype: A much larger clone differs from this one at a single base, so this may be a read error. The genes are TRBV25-1 and TRBJ2-1; D might be TRBD2 (6 bases). Germline CDR1 MGHDK, CDR2 SYGVNS. The length of the CDR3 is 14 residues. Trimming shortened V by 0 bases and J by 12 bases, and 15 bases separated the two germline ends. The CDR3 reads CASSEYGGDDGQFF. The CDR3 nucleotides are TGTGCCAGCAGTGAATATGGAGGGGACGATGGGCAGTTCTTC. The full variable domain, its missing parts supplied by reference TRBV25-1 and TRBJ2-1, is EADIYQTPRYLVIGTGKKITLECSQTMGHDKMYWYQQDPGMELHLIHYSYGVNSTEKGDLSSESTVSRIRTEHFPLTLESARPSHTSQYLCASSEYGGDDGQFFGPGTRLTVL.

The chain combines TRBV20-1 with TRBJ1-2; 9 bases fit TRBD1. In germline, CDR1 is DFQATT, CDR2 SNEGSKA (reference sequence). CDR3 length: 18 amino acids. J was trimmed by 0 bases and V by 5 bases; bases with no gene match: 16. The CDR3 sequence is CSAAPGTGNLLANYGYTF. The CDR3 DNA reads TGCAGTGCTGCCCCCGGGACAGGGAATCTACTAGCTAACTATGGCTACACCTTC.

In DNA, the CDR3 is TGTGCCAGCAGCTTACAGGGGTTAATGAACACTGAAGCTTTCTTT. Amino acids: CASSLQGLMNTEAFF. The chain uses TRBV7-9 and TRBJ1-1; possible D gene TRBD1, 6 bases. The V end lost 2 bases, the J end lost 0 bases, and 10 bases lay between the germline ends. The CDR3 contains 15 residues. Germline assignment: CDR1 SEHNR and CDR2 FQNEAQ (reference sequence).

This clonotype was recorded at least ten times. The V and J genes are TRBV29-1 and TRBJ2-2, with 7 bases matching TRBD2. The junction had 2 bases not matched to a gene; V was cut back by 4 bases and J by 6 bases. The CDR3 length is 12 residues. Germline lookup yields CDR1 SQVTM and CDR2 ANQGSEA. CDR3 amino acids: CSVVGRAGELFF. CDR3 sequence (DNA): TGCAGCGTTGTTGGGAGGGCCGGGGAGCTGTTTTTT.

The gene calls are TRBV9 and TRBJ1-1, with TRBD1 identical over 8 bases. This CDR3 contains 14 residues. Germline V gene sequence: CDR1 SGDLS, CDR2 YYNGEE. Losses at the gene ends were 3 bases for V and 5 bases for J; bases not matched to a gene: 6. CDR3 in amino acids: CASSEAYRGTEAFF. In nucleotides, the CDR3 is TGTGCCAGCAGCGAGGCCTACAGGGGGACTGAAGCTTTCTTT.

This clonotype has at least ten counts. The gene calls are TRBV12-3 or TRBV12-4 and TRBJ2-4; no clear D. The CDR3 sequence is 13 residues long. The germline V and J ends were trimmed by 8 bases and 4 bases, with 12 bases remaining between them. CDR3 residues: CASGKEVKNIQYF. CDR3 in DNA: TGTGCCAGCGGGAAAGAGGTTAAAAACATTCAGTACTTC.

This clonotype came up a few times. V is TRBV30 and J is TRBJ2-1; tentatively, D is TRBD2 (6 bases). Germline loops: CDR1 GTSNPN, CDR2 SVGIG (reference sequence). V was pared by 6 bases and J by 8 bases, with 11 bases between. This CDR3 region has 11 residues. The CDR3 region is CACHAGYEQFF. CDR3 DNA: TGTGCCTGCCATGCGGGGTATGAGCAGTTCTTC.

Many counts were recorded for this clonotype. The rearrangement joins TRBV11-2 to TRBJ2-1, with 10 bases aligning to TRBD2. The CDR3 has 17 amino acids. The V gene's germline CDR1 is SGHAT and CDR2 FQNNGV. J lost 4 bases, V lost 3 bases, and 9 bases had no gene match. CDR3 residues: CASSFRLAGVAYNEQFF. Written as DNA, the CDR3 is TGTGCCAGCAGCTTCCGTCTAGCGGGAGTTGCGTACAATGAGCAGTTCTTC.

The chain recombines TRBV11-2 with TRBJ1-1; D remains unclear. The CDR3 has 15 residues. In germline, CDR1 is SGHAT, CDR2 FQNNGV. Trimming stripped 5 bases from V and 0 bases from J, with 13 bases between. CDR3 nucleotide sequence: TGTGCCAGCAGCCCAGCTCTGGCCATGAACACTGAAGCTTTCTTT. Translating gives CASSPALAMNTEAFF.

This clonotype was observed at least ten times. DNA for the CDR3: TGCAGTGCGGTAAAGATGACTCACACAGATACGCAGTATTTT. It specifies CSAVKMTHTDTQYF. The rearrangement links TRBV20-1 to TRBJ2-3; no definite D call. The V end lost 6 bases, the J end lost 2 bases, and 15 bases lay between the germline ends. Germline V gene sequence: CDR1 DFQATT, CDR2 SNEGSKA (reference sequence). This CDR3 spans 14 amino acids.

This clonotype occurred many times. The chain combines TRBV28 with TRBJ1-6; D is ambiguous. Trimming took 6 bases from V and 7 from J, leaving 10 bases between them. The CDR3 is 13 residues long. Germline V CDR1 and CDR2: MDHEN, SYDVKM. CDR3 protein: CASRPVMNSPLHF. CDR3 in DNA: TGTGCCAGCAGGCCCGTTATGAATTCACCCCTCCACTTT. Full variable domain (outside the CDR3, taken from reference TRBV28 and TRBJ1-6): DVKVTQSSRYLVKRTGEKVFLECVQDMDHENMFWYRQDPGLGLRLIYFSYDVKMKEKGDIPEGYSVSREKKERFSLILESASTNQTSMYLCASRPVMNSPLHFGNGTRLTVT.

In its sample, this clonotype ranks as medium-sized (0.01 to 0.1%). This chain uses TRBV12-3 or TRBV12-4 with TRBJ2-5; the match to TRBD2 covers 12 bases. The length of the CDR3 is 15 residues. The V segment lost 6 bases and the J segment 1 base; nucleotides outside the gene matches: 3. The CDR3 DNA sequence: TGTGCCAGCAGACGGACTAGCGGGACCCAAGAGACCCAGTACTTC. The encoded protein is CASRRTSGTQETQYF.

CDR3 bases: TGCAGCGTTCGCAGGGGAGGAGGCAACGAGCAGTACTTC. This sequence encodes CSVRRGGGNEQYF. This chain joins TRBV29-1 and TRBJ2-7; either TRBD1 or TRBD2 may fit D (6 bases each). Germline V CDR1 and CDR2: SQVTM, ANQGSEA. V was clipped by 5 bases and J by 5 bases, with 16 bases between them. This CDR3 spans 13 amino acids.

In this sample, this clonotype turned up many times. The gene calls are TRBV20-1 and TRBJ2-5; 10 nucleotides align to TRBD1. Looked up from germline, CDR1 is DFQATT and CDR2 is SNEGSKA (reference sequence). There are 16 residues in the CDR3. After removal of 2 bases from V and 2 bases from J, the junction contained 8 bases not matched to a gene. CDR3 sequence (DNA): TGCAGTGCTAGATTTCCCGACAGGGGGCAACAAGAGACCCAGTACTTC. Its translation is CSARFPDRGQQETQYF.

This clonotype has a handful of counts. The chain has TRBV11-2 and TRBJ2-7; 14 bases line up with TRBD2. The V gene's germline CDR1 is SGHAT and CDR2 FQNNGV. This CDR3 is built from 19 residues. The trim removed 5 bases at V and 6 bases at J, leaving 18 bases unmatched. The CDR3 region is CASSGGGTSGSWDLFEQYF. CDR3 nucleotides: TGTGCCAGCAGCGGAGGGGGGACTAGCGGGAGTTGGGACCTTTTCGAGCAGTACTTC.

This clonotype was seen many times. This chain uses TRBV28 with TRBJ1-3; maybe TRBD1 (6 bases). This CDR3 has 17 amino acids. V lost 6 bases, J lost 0 bases, and 18 bases lay in between. Germline values: CDR1 MDHEN, CDR2 SYDVKM. The CDR3 spells CASRVGGGHRSGNTIYF. Here the CDR3 DNA reads TGTGCCAGCAGGGTCGGCGGGGGGCACCGCTCTGGAAACACCATATATTTT.